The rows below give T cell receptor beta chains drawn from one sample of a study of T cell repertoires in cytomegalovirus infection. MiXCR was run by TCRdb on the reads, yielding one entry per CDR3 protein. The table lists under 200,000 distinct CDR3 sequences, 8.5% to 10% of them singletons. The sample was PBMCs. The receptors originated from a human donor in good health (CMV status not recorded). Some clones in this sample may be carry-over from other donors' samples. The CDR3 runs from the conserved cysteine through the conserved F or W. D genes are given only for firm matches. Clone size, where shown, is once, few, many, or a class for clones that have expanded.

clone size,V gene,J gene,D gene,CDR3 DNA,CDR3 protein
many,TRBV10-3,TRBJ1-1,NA,TGTGCCATCAGTGACCCTCCAAGGGTAGAAGCTTTCTTT,CAISDPPRVEAFF
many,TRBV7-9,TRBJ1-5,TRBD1,TGTGCCAGCAGCTTAGGGACAGGTGAGCTTGGGAGCAATCAGCCCCAGCATTTT,CASSLGTGELGSNQPQHF
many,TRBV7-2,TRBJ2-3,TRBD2,TGTGCCAGCAGCTTAGGGGGTAGCGGGGGGGCGCAGTATTTT,CASSLGGSGGAQYF
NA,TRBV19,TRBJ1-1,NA,TGTGCCAGCGCAAACCCGACAGGAATGCGTCGGAACACTGAAGCTTTCTTT,CASANPTGMRRNTEAFF
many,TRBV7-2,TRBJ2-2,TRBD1,TGTGCCAGCAGCTTCCGCCTCCAGGGGGCCACCGGGGAGCTGTTTTTT,CASSFRLQGATGELFF
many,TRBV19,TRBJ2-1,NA,TGTGCCAGTAGTATGCTAGCTGAGCAGTTCTTC,CASSMLAEQFF
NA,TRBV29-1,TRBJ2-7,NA,TGCAGCGTTCCACAGGGTGGCGAGCAGTACTTC,CSVPQGGEQYF
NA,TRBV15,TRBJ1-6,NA,TGTGCCACCAGCAGAGATCGGATTTCACCCCTCCACTTT,CATSRDRISPLHF
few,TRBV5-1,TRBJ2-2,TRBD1,TGCGCCAGCAGCCCCCAGGGACAGGGGAACACCGGGGAGCTGTTTTTT,CASSPQGQGNTGELFF
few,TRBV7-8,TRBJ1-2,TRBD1,TGTGCCAGCAGCCCGGACAGGGAGGACTATGGCTACACCTTC,CASSPDREDYGYTF
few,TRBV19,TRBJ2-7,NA,TGTGCCACCCAGGACGGACTTCTTGGGGGGCAGTACTTC,CATQDGLLGGQYF
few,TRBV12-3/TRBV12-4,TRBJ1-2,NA,TGTGCCAGCAGTTCTCACAGGGTTAAAGGCTACACCTTC,CASSSHRVKGYTF
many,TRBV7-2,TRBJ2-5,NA,TGTGCCAGCAGCTTGACTAGGGCGCAAGAGACCCAGTACTTC,CASSLTRAQETQYF
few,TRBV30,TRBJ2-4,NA,TGTGCCTGGAGTGCCCCACTAGGGCGACCGGGACTAGCCAAAAACATTCAGTACTTC,CAWSAPLGRPGLAKNIQYF
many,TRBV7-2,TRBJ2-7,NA,TGTGCCAGCAGCTTAGAGTCGTTCTACGAGCAGTACTTC,CASSLESFYEQYF
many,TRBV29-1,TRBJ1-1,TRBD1,TGCAGCGTAGGGGACAGGGCTGACATGAACACTGAAGCTTTCTTT,CSVGDRADMNTEAFF
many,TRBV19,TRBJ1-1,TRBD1,TGTGCCAGTAAATTAGGCTACGGACAGGGGGCGAGGACTGAAGCTTTCTTT,CASKLGYGQGARTEAFF
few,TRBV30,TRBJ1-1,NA,TGTGCCTGGAGTGTAACCCCGAAAGCTTTCTTT,CAWSVTPKAFF
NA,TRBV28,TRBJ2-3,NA,TGTGCCAGCAGTCCCCTGGGGGGTTCATCAGATACGCAGTATTTT,CASSPLGGSSDTQYF
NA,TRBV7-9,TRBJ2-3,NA,TGTGCCAGCAGCCCTCCAACAGGGAAGGACACAGATACGCAGTATTTT,CASSPPTGKDTDTQYF
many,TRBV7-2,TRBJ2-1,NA,TGTGCCAGCAGCTTAGAGTTCCGGCTTGGGGGGTTTAAGAACAATGAGCAGTTCTTC,CASSLEFRLGGFKNNEQFF
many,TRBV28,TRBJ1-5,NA,TGTGCCAGCAGTCCGACTCCTCGGAGCAATCAGCCCCAGCATTTT,CASSPTPRSNQPQHF
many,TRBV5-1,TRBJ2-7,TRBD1,TGCGCCAGCAGCTTGGACGGACAGGGGGTGATCTACGAGCAGTACTTC,CASSLDGQGVIYEQYF
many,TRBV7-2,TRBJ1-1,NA,TGTGCCAGCAGCCCCGCGACAGTCTACACTGAAGCTTTCTTT,CASSPATVYTEAFF
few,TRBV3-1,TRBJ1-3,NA,TGTGCCAGCAGCCAGCCGGCGGGAAACACCATATATTTT,CASSQPAGNTIYF
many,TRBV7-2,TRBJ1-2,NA,TGTGCCAGCAGCCCACTCGGGACACAGAGTGGCTACACCTTC,CASSPLGTQSGYTF
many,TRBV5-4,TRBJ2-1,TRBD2,TGTGCCAGCAGCTTGATGAGCGGGGGGGCCAATGAGCAGTTCTTC,CASSLMSGGANEQFF
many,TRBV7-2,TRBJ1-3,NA,TGTGCCAGCAGGAGGGACTCTGGAAACACCATATATTTT,CASRRDSGNTIYF
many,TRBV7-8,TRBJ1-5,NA,TGTGCCAGCAGCTTGACAGTTCGGGGCGGCAATCAGCCCCAGCATTTT,CASSLTVRGGNQPQHF
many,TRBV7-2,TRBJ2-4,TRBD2,TGTGCCAGCAGCAATAGCGGGAGGGGGAGTAACATTCAGTACTTC,CASSNSGRGSNIQYF
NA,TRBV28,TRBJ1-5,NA,TGTGCCAGCAGTTTATATCACAGGGTGTATCAGCCCCAGCATTTT,CASSLYHRVYQPQHF
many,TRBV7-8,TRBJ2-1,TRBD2,TGTGCCAGCAGCTCACTCTCGCGGGAGGTCTACAATGAGCAGTTCTTC,CASSSLSREVYNEQFF
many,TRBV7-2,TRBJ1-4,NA,TGTGCCAGCAGCTGGAAGGGCGAAAAACTGTTTTTT,CASSWKGEKLFF
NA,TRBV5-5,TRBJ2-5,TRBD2,TGTGCCAGCAGCCCGGTACCGACTAGCGGGACACAACAAGAGACCCAGTACTTC,CASSPVPTSGTQQETQYF
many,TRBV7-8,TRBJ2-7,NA,TGTGCCAGCAGCTTAGGATCGGGAGGGACAGCTTATCCCTACGAGCAGTACTTC,CASSLGSGGTAYPYEQYF
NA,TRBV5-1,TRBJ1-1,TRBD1,TGCGCCAGCAGCACACAACCGCAGGGACAGAAGAACACTGAAGCTTTCTTT,CASSTQPQGQKNTEAFF
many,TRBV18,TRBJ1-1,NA,TGTGCCAGCTCCCTAGGGTTGCAGCCGAACACTGAAGCTTTCTTT,CASSLGLQPNTEAFF
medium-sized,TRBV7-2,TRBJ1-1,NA,TGTGCCAGCAGCTTAACTGGGGAACCTGAAGCTTTCTTT,CASSLTGEPEAFF
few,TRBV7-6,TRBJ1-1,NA,TGTGCCAGCAGCTTTCTTAGAGGGGGTACTGAAGCTTTCTTT,CASSFLRGGTEAFF
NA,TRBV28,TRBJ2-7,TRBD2,TGTGCCAGCAGTTTTAGCGGGGGGGTGGTCGAGCAGTACTTC,CASSFSGGVVEQYF
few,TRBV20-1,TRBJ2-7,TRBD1,TGCAGTGCTAGCCCCACCTACAGGGGGCACTACGAGCAGTACTTC,CSASPTYRGHYEQYF